The rows below give T cell receptor beta chains drawn from one sample of a study of blood T cell repertoires in COVID-19. Clones were read by immunoSEQ multiplex PCR, and TCRdb kept only the in-frame ones, dropping some. The sample yields 200,000 or so clones, around 85% seen once. The material sequenced was peripheral blood. The receptor source for this set is a human donor with active or convalescent COVID-19. The donor label of this sample is uncertain. Each CDR3 is given with its conserved first and last residue. Fields, in order: V gene, clone size, J gene, D gene, CDR3 DNA, CDR3 protein. The D gene is left open where the match is weak. Clone size appears in some rows only: once, few, many, or a class for an expanded clone.

v_gene: TRBV9; abundance: -; j_gene: TRBJ1-1; d_gene: -; CDR3nt: TGTGCCAGCAGCACCTACCTAGGGGGATACACTGAAGCTTTCTTT; CDR3aa: CASSTYLGGYTEAFF
v_gene: TRBV7-9; abundance: once; j_gene: TRBJ2-1; d_gene: -; CDR3nt: TGTGCCAGCAGCGTGGGGCACCTTAAACCGTTCTTC; CDR3aa: CASSVGHLKPFF
v_gene: TRBV11-2; abundance: -; j_gene: TRBJ2-3; d_gene: TRBD2; CDR3nt: TGTGCCAGCAGCTTAGATCGAGTAGCGGGAGGAGGCTACACGCAGTATTTT; CDR3aa: CASSLDRVAGGGYTQYF
v_gene: TRBV19; abundance: -; j_gene: TRBJ2-6; d_gene: -; CDR3nt: TGTGCCAGTAGTACAATCTCTCTAAGCTCTGGGGCCAACGTCCTGACTTTC; CDR3aa: CASSTISLSSGANVLTF
v_gene: TRBV28; abundance: -; j_gene: TRBJ1-1; d_gene: -; CDR3nt: TGTGCCACCCGATTCGAGACTGAAGCTTTCTTT; CDR3aa: CATRFETEAFF
v_gene: TRBV24-1; abundance: -; j_gene: TRBJ2-1; d_gene: TRBD1; CDR3nt: TGTGCCACCAGTGACCTAGGGGGCGAGTCCTACAATGAGCAGTTCTTC; CDR3aa: CATSDLGGESYNEQFF
v_gene: TRBV9; abundance: -; j_gene: TRBJ1-1; d_gene: -; CDR3nt: TGTGCCAGCAGCGTAGGAGCAGGGGAACCGCGAGAAGCTTTCTTT; CDR3aa: CASSVGAGEPREAFF
v_gene: TRBV28; abundance: -; j_gene: TRBJ2-7; d_gene: TRBD1; CDR3nt: TGTGCCAGCAGTAGAACCCTGGGACAGCTCTACGAGCAGTACTTC; CDR3aa: CASSRTLGQLYEQYF
v_gene: TRBV3-1/TRBV3-2; abundance: -; j_gene: TRBJ2-3; d_gene: TRBD1; CDR3nt: TGTGCCAGCAGCCAAAGGAGACCAGGGGGCGCAACAGATACGCAGTATTTT; CDR3aa: CASSQRRPGGATDTQYF
v_gene: TRBV2; abundance: -; j_gene: TRBJ1-5; d_gene: -; CDR3nt: TGTGCCAGCAGTCCATCAGGGAATCAGCCCCAGCATTTT; CDR3aa: CASSPSGNQPQHF
v_gene: TRBV19; abundance: once; j_gene: TRBJ1-5; d_gene: -; CDR3nt: TGTGCCAGTGGACAAGGCAATCAGCCCCAGCATTTT; CDR3aa: CASGQGNQPQHF
v_gene: TRBV6-5; abundance: -; j_gene: TRBJ1-4; d_gene: -; CDR3nt: TGTGCCAGCGGCATCAGTGCAACTAATGAAAAACTGTTTTTT; CDR3aa: CASGISATNEKLFF
v_gene: TRBV19; abundance: -; j_gene: TRBJ1-4; d_gene: -; CDR3nt: TGTGCCAGTAGTATGACAGCGCATAATGAAAAACTGTTTTTT; CDR3aa: CASSMTAHNEKLFF
v_gene: TRBV2; abundance: -; j_gene: TRBJ2-1; d_gene: -; CDR3nt: TGTGCCAGCAGTGATACTGGCTCCTACAATGAGCAGTTCTTC; CDR3aa: CASSDTGSYNEQFF
v_gene: TRBV9; abundance: -; j_gene: TRBJ1-4; d_gene: -; CDR3nt: TGTGCCAGCAGCGCCCTTGGGGGGATCGGTGAAAAACTGTTTTTT; CDR3aa: CASSALGGIGEKLFF
v_gene: TRBV6-1; abundance: once; j_gene: TRBJ2-7; d_gene: TRBD2; CDR3nt: TGTGCCAGCAGTGGGGTTGAGGTGCGGGGGTGGAGCGAGCAGTACTTC; CDR3aa: CASSGVEVRGWSEQYF
v_gene: TRBV10-3; abundance: -; j_gene: TRBJ2-2; d_gene: TRBD1; CDR3nt: TGTGCCATCAGTGGGACAGGGGCCGGGGAGCTGTTTTTT; CDR3aa: CAISGTGAGELFF